The 29 T cell receptor beta chains below all came from one sample that was sequenced in a study of PD-1 blockade in mismatch repair-deficient tumors. Clones were read by immunoSEQ multiplex PCR, and TCRdb kept only the in-frame ones, dropping some. The table includes 100,000 or so clones, over 75% detected once. Sequenced here: peripheral blood, sampled approximately 35 weeks after starting pembrolizumab. Every receptor here comes from an adult with mismatch repair-deficient cancer.

This chain connects TRBV7-9 to TRBJ2-3; no definite D call. The germline V and J ends were trimmed by 4 bases and 2 bases, with 4 bases remaining between them. Germline V gene lookup returns CDR1 SEHNR and CDR2 FQNEAQ (reference sequence). This CDR3 is built from 12 residues. This chain's CDR3 is CASSSSTDTQYF. The CDR3 bases are TGTGCCAGCAGCTCTTCCACAGATACGCAGTATTTT.

About this clone: An end of the junction does not agree with germline; a read error may underlie this. The chain uses TRBV7-7 and TRBJ1-3; D may be TRBD1 (5 bases). The germline gives CDR1 SSHAT, CDR2 FNYEAQ (reference sequence). The CDR3 spans 16 residues. The CDR3 protein is CASSPLTGLSGNTIYF. The CDR3 DNA reads as TGTGCTAGCAGCCCCCTTACAGGCCTCTCTGGAAACACCATATATTTT.

J is TRBJ2-3 and V is TRBV30, with 7 positions matching TRBD2. The CDR3 runs to 15 residues. J lost 6 bases, V lost 0 bases, and 9 bases had no gene match. Looked up from germline, CDR1 is GTSNPN and CDR2 is SVGIG (reference sequence). CDR3 region: CAWSVGAGVSDTQYF. The CDR3 nucleotides are TGTGCCTGGAGTGTCGGTGCGGGAGTGTCCGATACGCAGTATTTT.

This clone came up once. The rearrangement joins TRBV5-4 to TRBJ2-3, with D hard to call. The CDR3 loop spans 14 amino acids. Germline CDR1 SGHNT, CDR2 YYREEE (reference sequence). Trimming took 4 bases from V and 3 from J, leaving 12 bases between them. CDR3 DNA sequence: TGTGCCAGCAGCCTCCTGGACCAGACAGATACGCAGTATTTT. This gives the protein CASSLLDQTDTQYF.

The chain links TRBV27 to TRBJ1-5; possibly TRBD1 for D (5 bases). Trimming shortened V by 6 bases and J by 4 bases, and 16 bases separated the two germline ends. The CDR3 extends over 15 amino acids. Germline lookup yields CDR1 MNHEY and CDR2 SMNVEV (reference sequence). In nucleotides, the CDR3 is TGTGCCAGCAGGAGAGGGACGGAAGGAAATCAGCCCCAGCATTTT. The encoded protein is CASRRGTEGNQPQHF.

This clone occurred a few times. This sequence joins TRBV19 and TRBJ1-4; D gene uncertain. CDR3 length equals 12 residues. Trimming left V 3 bases short and J 12 bases short, with 11 bases between. CDR1 LNHDA and CDR2 SQIVND come from the germline V gene (reference sequence). The CDR3 sequence: CASSMTGSELFF. CDR3 coding DNA: TGTGCCAGTAGTATGACGGGCTCGGAACTGTTTTTT.

This clone has only a few counts. V usage is TRBV6-5 and J usage is TRBJ1-5; TRBD1 is a possible D gene (5 bases). The V gene's germline CDR1 is MNHEY and CDR2 SVGAGI. The CDR3 spans 13 residues. The ends were cut back, 6 bases at V and 5 bases at J, with 11 bases in the middle. CDR3: CASSRWGDQPQHF. The CDR3 DNA reads as TGTGCCAGCAGCCGGTGGGGCGATCAGCCCCAGCATTTT.

V usage is TRBV7-2 and J usage is TRBJ2-3; perhaps TRBD2 as D (6 bases). The ends were cut back, 4 bases at V and 5 bases at J, with 19 bases in the middle. Germline CDR1 is SGHTA and CDR2 is FQGNSA. The CDR3 is 16 residues long. CDR3 sequence (DNA): TGTGCCAGCAGCTCCCTCGGGAGACCCCTGGGAGATACGCAGTATTTT. It specifies CASSSLGRPLGDTQYF.

The chain employs TRBV7-3 and TRBJ2-1; TRBD2 aligns across 10 bases. V was clipped by 4 bases and J by 6 bases; unmatched bases: 6. CDR1 is SGHTA and CDR2 is FQGTGA in the germline V gene. The CDR3 runs 15 residues. The CDR3 nucleotides are TGTGCCAGCAGCTCTGGATCTAGCGGGAGCAATGAGCAGTTCTTC. This codes for CASSSGSSGSNEQFF. The whole variable domain, remainder taken from reference TRBV7-3 and TRBJ2-1, is GAGVSQTPSNKVTEKGKYVELRCDPISGHTALYWYRQSLGQGPEFLIYFQGTGAADDSGLPNDRFFAVRPEGSVSTLKIQRTERGDSAVYLCASSSGSSGSNEQFFGPGTRLTVL.

V is TRBV6-5 and J is TRBJ2-7; 10 bases line up with TRBD1. V dropped 6 bases and J dropped 4; count of bases not matched to a gene: 6. The length of the CDR3 is 14 residues. Germline CDR1 reads MNHEY; CDR2 reads SVGAGI. The CDR3 spells CASSETGGGYEQYF. The CDR3, as DNA: TGTGCCAGCAGCGAGACAGGGGGCGGTTACGAGCAGTACTTC.

CDR3 region: CASSLKVRAGNEKLFF. For the CDR3, the DNA is TGTGCCAGCAGCTTAAAGGTCAGGGCGGGGAATGAAAAACTGTTTTTT. The rearrangement uses TRBV7-2 and TRBJ1-4, with a possible D match to TRBD1 (5 bases). Germline V gene lookup returns CDR1 SGHTA and CDR2 FQGNSA. Deletions cut 2 bases from V and 5 bases from J, with 15 bases between. CDR3 length: 16 residues.

The CDR3 loop is CASSLSAPGTGGNQPQHF. Written as DNA, the CDR3 is TGTGCCAGCTCACTGAGTGCGCCCGGGACAGGGGGCAATCAGCCCCAGCATTTT. V gene TRBV18 combines with J gene TRBJ1-5, with 10 nucleotides matching TRBD1. Per germline, CDR1 KGHSH and CDR2 LQKENI. The junction had 11 bases not matched to a gene; V was cut back by 4 bases and J by 2 bases. CDR3 length: 18 amino acids.

V usage is TRBV7-2 and J usage is TRBJ1-5; D gene ambiguous. This CDR3 is built from 13 residues. The V end lost 4 bases, the J end lost 0 bases, and 4 bases lay between the germline ends. The germline V gene encodes CDR1 SGHTA and CDR2 FQGNSA. CDR3 sequence reads: CASSWYSNQPQHF. The CDR3 DNA sequence: TGTGCCAGCAGCTGGTATAGCAATCAGCCCCAGCATTTT.

This clone was found a few times. The chain joins TRBV6-1 to TRBJ1-4, with D possibly matching TRBD1 (5 bases). V was cut by 6 bases and J by 14 bases, with 13 bases left in between. The CDR3 contains 11 residues. Germline V CDR1 and CDR2: MNHNS, SASEGT. CDR3 bases: TGTGCCAGCAGCACCGGGACCGTGCTGTTTTTT. This sequence encodes CASSTGTVLFF.

The chain is built from TRBV29-1 and TRBJ2-7, with a tentative D call TRBD1 (6 bases). V gave up 5 bases and J gave up 0 bases, with 11 bases separating them. Per germline, CDR1 SQVTM and CDR2 ANQGSEA. There are 13 residues in the CDR3. The CDR3 here is CSVMWDNSYEQYF. The CDR3 DNA reads as TGCAGCGTTATGTGGGACAACTCCTACGAGCAGTACTTC.

In this sample, this clone turned up a few times. This chain links TRBV4-3 with TRBJ2-3; 7 nucleotides match TRBD1. This CDR3 spans 16 amino acids. V lost 0 bases and J lost 5; bases outside the gene matches: 8. Germline V gives CDR1 LGHNA, CDR2 YSLEER. This CDR3 reads CASSQDTGQNVDTQYF. The CDR3 nucleotides are TGCGCCAGCAGCCAAGATACGGGACAGAACGTAGATACGCAGTATTTT.

This chain connects TRBV4-1 to TRBJ2-7; the match to TRBD2 covers 16 bases. The ends lost 4 bases at V and 7 bases at J; junction bases unmatched: 7. CDR1 is MGHRA, CDR2 YSYEKL, per germline. The CDR3 consists of 16 residues. The CDR3: CASSRGTSGRESEQYF. The DNA for the CDR3 is TGCGCCAGCAGCCGCGGGACTAGCGGGAGGGAGAGTGAGCAGTACTTC.

V gene TRBV2 combines with J gene TRBJ1-2; 8 bases fit TRBD1. CDR1 and CDR2 (germline): SNHLY, FYNNEI. The ends lost 7 bases at V and 4 bases at J; junction bases unmatched: 8. The CDR3 has 14 amino acids. CDR3 in DNA: TGTGCCAGCAATGACAGGGGAGACCCCTATGGCTACACCTTC. It translates to CASNDRGDPYGYTF.

The CDR3 loop reads CSVGGATNEKLFF. DNA of the CDR3: TGCAGCGTTGGGGGCGCAACTAATGAAAAACTGTTTTTT. The V and J genes are TRBV29-1 and TRBJ1-4, with a weak D call TRBD1 (5 bases). V lost 4 bases and J lost 0, with 6 bases in between. The length of the CDR3 is 13 residues. CDR1 is SQVTM, CDR2 ANQGSEA, per germline.

In regard to this clone: One end of the junction fails to match germline, which may point to a read error. This chain links TRBV6-6 with TRBJ1-4; possibly TRBD1 for D (6 bases). Germline lookup yields CDR1 MNHNY and CDR2 SVGAGI (reference sequence). The length of the CDR3 is 15 residues. CDR3 nucleotide sequence: TGTGCCAGTAGTTCGCGGGGGCAGGGGAATGAAAAACTGTTTTTT. Translation: CASSSRGQGNEKLFF.

This clone was found a few times. This rearrangement joins TRBV9 to TRBJ2-1; maybe TRBD2 (6 bases). There are 14 residues in the CDR3. Trimming took 3 bases from V and 4 from J, leaving 11 bases between them. The germline V gene has CDR1 SGDLS and CDR2 YYNGEE. The CDR3 coding sequence is TGTGCCAGCAGCGCTCACGGAGGGTACAATGAGCAGTTCTTC. Its translation is CASSAHGGYNEQFF.

This rearrangement joins TRBV5-1 to TRBJ2-6; TRBD1 matches at 8 bases. V dropped 9 bases and J dropped 0; count of bases not matched to a gene: 5. The V gene's germline CDR1 is SGHRS and CDR2 YFSETQ. The CDR3 runs to 15 residues. This CDR3 reads CATGQGSSGANVLTF. CDR3 DNA: TGCGCCACCGGACAGGGAAGCTCTGGGGCCAACGTCCTGACTTTC.

The chain couples TRBV7-6 to TRBJ1-5; D is ambiguous. CDR3 length: 12 residues. The V end lost 4 bases, the J end lost 8 bases, and 9 bases lay between the germline ends. Germline assignment: CDR1 SGHVS and CDR2 FNYEAQ. CDR3 bases: TGTGCCAGCAGCTCCCGCGGGGAGCCCCAGCATTTT. Protein product: CASSSRGEPQHF.

Comments on this clone: The same CDR3 is also encoded by other DNA sequences in this sample. V is TRBV6-6 and J is TRBJ2-1; D not certain. Trimming cost V 6 bases and J 4 bases, with 4 bases left between them. The CDR3 runs to 11 residues. The germline CDR1 and CDR2 sequences are MNHNY and SVGAGI (reference sequence). This CDR3 reads CASSQYNEQFF. The CDR3 DNA reads as TGTGCCAGCAGCCAGTACAATGAGCAGTTCTTC.

The chain uses TRBV6-1 and TRBJ1-2; D gene uncertain. Germline CDR1 MNHNS, CDR2 SASEGT. V lost 5 bases, J lost 9 bases, and 16 bases lay in between. The length of the CDR3 is 13 residues. In DNA form, the CDR3 reads TGTGCCAGCAGTCGCGGGCAGCGTTCGCGCTACACCTTC. Translating gives CASSRGQRSRYTF.

In its sample, this clone was seen once. The chain joins TRBV6-5 to TRBJ2-3; TRBD1 agrees at 8 bases. Germline V CDR1 and CDR2: MNHEY, SVGAGI. The length of the CDR3 is 15 residues. V shed 6 bases, J shed 0 bases, and the junction held 5 bases outside the gene matches. CDR3 residues: CASSFTGGSTDTQYF. The CDR3 region has the DNA TGTGCCAGCAGCTTTACAGGGGGGAGCACAGATACGCAGTATTTT.

J is TRBJ2-7 and V is TRBV5-1; 7 nucleotides match TRBD2. V lost 0 bases and J lost 2; bases outside the gene matches: 5. Germline loops: CDR1 SGHRS, CDR2 YFSETQ. This CDR3 spans 15 amino acids. In nucleotides, the CDR3 is TGCGCCAGCAGCTTGGTTGCGGGAGAGACCTACGAGCAGTACTTC. The encoded protein is CASSLVAGETYEQYF.

CDR3 nucleotides: TGTGCCAGCAACCCCTCGGAGGGTCCTGAAGCTTTCTTT. Its translation: CASNPSEGPEAFF. The V call is TRBV16, the J call TRBJ1-1; no reliable D call. V was pared by 7 bases and J by 6 bases, with 15 bases between. The CDR3 is 13 amino acids. Germline V gene data show CDR1 as KGHSY and CDR2 as FQNENV.

This sequence joins TRBV5-1 and TRBJ1-1; 9 positions agree with TRBD1. This CDR3 has 15 amino acids. After removal of 0 bases from V and 7 bases from J, the junction contained 7 bases not matched to a gene. CDR1 and CDR2 from the germline V gene are SGHRS and YFSETQ. This CDR3 reads CASSLGDRVNREAFF. The CDR3 DNA reads as TGCGCCAGCAGCTTGGGGGACAGGGTGAATCGTGAAGCTTTCTTT.